In this sample, the clone carrying this T cell receptor beta chain turned up a few times. Its matching antigen is unknown. The PCR used 60 Vbeta and 13 Jbeta primers. The data were produced by immunoSEQ multiplex PCR, yet TCRdb's version contains in-frame clones alone and is incomplete. The sample yields some 160,000 clones, roughly 72% seen once. The data originate from a study of cytomegalovirus exposure and HLA in healthy donors. Whole-study results and caveats: As a later analysis showed, a missense DCLRE1C variant was linked to trimming of TCR beta V- and J-genes.

V lost 0 bases and J 4 bases, leaving 13 bases between the germline ends. The CDR3 is made up of 15 amino acids. Germline CDR1 and CDR2: MGHRA and YSYEKL. V is TRBV4-1 and J is TRBJ2-7; a weak D match, TRBD2 (6 bases). Sequencing was performed on PBMCs. This receptor was taken from a man aged 40-50 years in good health and CMV-seronegative. CDR3 in amino acids: CASSQELREVYEQYV. The CDR3 DNA reads as TGCGCCAGCAGCCAAGAATTGAGGGAGGTATACGAGCAGTACGTC.